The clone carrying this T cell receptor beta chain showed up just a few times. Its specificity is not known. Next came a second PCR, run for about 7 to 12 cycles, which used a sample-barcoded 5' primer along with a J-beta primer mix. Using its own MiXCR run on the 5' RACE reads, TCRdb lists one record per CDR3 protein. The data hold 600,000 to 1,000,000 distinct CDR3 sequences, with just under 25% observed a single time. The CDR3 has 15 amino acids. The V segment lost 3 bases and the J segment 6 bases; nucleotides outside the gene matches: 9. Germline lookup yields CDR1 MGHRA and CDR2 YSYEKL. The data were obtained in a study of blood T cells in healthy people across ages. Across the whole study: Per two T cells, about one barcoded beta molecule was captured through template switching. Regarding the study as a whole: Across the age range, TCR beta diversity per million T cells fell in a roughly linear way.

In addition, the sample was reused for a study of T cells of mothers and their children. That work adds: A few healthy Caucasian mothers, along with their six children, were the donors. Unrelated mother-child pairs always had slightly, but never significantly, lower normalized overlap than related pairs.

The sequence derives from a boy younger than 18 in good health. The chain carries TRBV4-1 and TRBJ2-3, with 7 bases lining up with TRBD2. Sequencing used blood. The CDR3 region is CASSHAAGRGDTQYF. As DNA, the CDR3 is TGCGCCAGCAGCCACGCAGCGGGGCGAGGGGATACGCAGTATTTT.